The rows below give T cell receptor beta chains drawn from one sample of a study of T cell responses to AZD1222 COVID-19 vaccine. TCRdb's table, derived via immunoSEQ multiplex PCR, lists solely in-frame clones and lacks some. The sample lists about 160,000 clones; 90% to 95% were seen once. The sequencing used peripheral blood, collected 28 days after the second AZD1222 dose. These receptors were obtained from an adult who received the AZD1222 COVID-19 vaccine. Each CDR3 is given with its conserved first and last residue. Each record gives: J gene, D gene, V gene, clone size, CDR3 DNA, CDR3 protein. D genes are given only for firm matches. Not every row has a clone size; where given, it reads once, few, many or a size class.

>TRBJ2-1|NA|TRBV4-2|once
TGTGCCAGCTCCTCAGCCGTGGGGACCCTGGGATACAATGAGCAGTTCTTC
CASSSAVGTLGYNEQFF
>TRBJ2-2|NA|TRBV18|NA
TGTGCCAGCTCACCACCGGGGGACGGGGAGCTGTTTTTT
CASSPPGDGELFF
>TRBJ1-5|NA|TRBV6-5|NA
TGTGCCAGCAGCCTAGATGGGGGTGGTCAGCCCCAGCATTTT
CASSLDGGGQPQHF
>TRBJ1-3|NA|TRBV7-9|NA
TGTGCCAGCAGCTTTAGCCGCGCTGGAAACACCATATATTTT
CASSFSRAGNTIYF
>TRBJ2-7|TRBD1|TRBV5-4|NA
TGTGCCAGCAGCTTGGGGTCCGGGACAGTCTACGAGCAGTACTTC
CASSLGSGTVYEQYF
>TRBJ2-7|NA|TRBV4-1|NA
TGCGCCAGCAGCCAAGATCCTGGGCGGCGCGAGCAGTACTTC
CASSQDPGRREQYF
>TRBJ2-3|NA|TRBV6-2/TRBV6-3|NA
TGTGCCAGCAGCCTCCCGGAGGGGTATACGCAGTATTTT
CASSLPEGYTQYF
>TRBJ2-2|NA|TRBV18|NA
TGTGCCAGCTCACCACCAAGGGGCTCGTACACCGGGGAGCTGTTTTTT
CASSPPRGSYTGELFF
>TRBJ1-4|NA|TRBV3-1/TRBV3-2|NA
TGTGCCAGCAGTTCCTTTGGCACTAATGAAAAACTGTTTTTT
CASSSFGTNEKLFF
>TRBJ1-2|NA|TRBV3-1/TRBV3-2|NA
TGTGCCAGCAGCCATAGCCCGCGGGATTACGACGGCTACACCTTC
CASSHSPRDYDGYTF
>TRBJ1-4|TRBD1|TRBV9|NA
TGTGCCAGCAGCGTAGGGGATCAGGACAGGGGTCTTGCAACTAATGAAAAACTGTTTTTT
CASSVGDQDRGLATNEKLFF